This passage covers 7 T cell receptor beta chains from one sample sequenced in a study of T cells after yellow fever vaccination. TCRdb called the 5' RACE reads again in MiXCR, with one record for every CDR3 protein. The repertoire holds hundreds of thousands of distinct CDR3 sequences, with approximately 13% as singletons. Here the sequenced sample was PBMCs, taken on the day of the yellow fever booster vaccination. The receptors stem from a man aged 30 to 39 who received the YFV17D yellow fever vaccine.

The V gene is TRBV6-4, the J gene TRBJ2-3, with 12 bases identical to TRBD2. The V gene's germline CDR1 is MRHNA and CDR2 SNTAGT. This CDR3 comprises 19 residues. The ends lost 7 bases at V and 2 bases at J; junction bases unmatched: 16. The CDR3 region is CASMTWTSGETGDTDTQYF. CDR3 bases: TGTGCCAGCATGACCTGGACTAGCGGGGAGACCGGGGACACAGATACGCAGTATTTT.

The chain links TRBV15 to TRBJ2-7, with 8 bases identical to TRBD2. In germline, CDR1 is LNHNV, CDR2 YYDKDF (reference sequence). V dropped 3 bases and J dropped 7; count of bases not matched to a gene: 11. CDR3 length equals 15 residues. The CDR3 DNA follows: TGTGCCACCAGCAGGTCTGGGCTAGCGGGCTGGGAGCAGTACTTC. It codes for CATSRSGLAGWEQYF.

Only a few counts were recorded for this clonotype. The genes are TRBV5-1 and TRBJ2-7; the match to TRBD1 covers 9 bases. The CDR3 has 12 residues. After removal of 9 bases from V and 5 bases from J, the junction contained 6 bases not matched to a gene. Germline loops: CDR1 SGHRS, CDR2 YFSETQ. The CDR3 reads CATGQGGDEQYF. The CDR3 region has the DNA TGCGCCACGGGACAGGGAGGCGACGAGCAGTACTTC.

Only a few counts were recorded for this clonotype. The rearrangement joins TRBV23-1 to TRBJ2-1; perhaps TRBD2 as D (5 bases). TRBV23-1 has ORF status, its function being uncertain. The germline V and J ends were trimmed by 4 bases and 12 bases, with 16 bases remaining between them. The length of the CDR3 is 13 residues. CDR3 sequence (DNA): TGCGCCAGCAGTCGCCGCCTAGTTGCGGGGCAGTTCTTC. Its protein is CASSRRLVAGQFF.

This clonotype was counted only a few times. This chain uses TRBV5-6 with TRBJ1-4; no definite D call. The germline V gene has CDR1 SGHDT and CDR2 YYEEEE. The CDR3 runs to 14 residues. Trimming removed 4 bases at V and 7 bases at J, with 14 bases between. DNA of the CDR3: TGTGCCAGCAGCAAAAGAGAGTGGGGTGAAAAACTGTTTTTT. This translates into CASSKREWGEKLFF.

This clonotype was recorded a few times. The CDR3 spells CASSEAELAGSNEQFF. CDR3 sequence (DNA): TGTGCCAGCAGTGAAGCCGAGCTAGCGGGATCGAATGAGCAGTTCTTC. The V call is TRBV6-1, the J call TRBJ2-1, with 9 bases aligning to TRBD2. The germline V gene has CDR1 MNHNS and CDR2 SASEGT. Trimming cost V 0 bases and J 7 bases; bases outside gene matches: 7. This CDR3 contains 16 residues.

The V and J genes are TRBV7-2 and TRBJ2-5, with D uncertain. The V end was cut by 1 base, the J end by 2 bases, with 8 bases between. The CDR3 is made up of 14 amino acids. CDR1 is SGHTA, CDR2 FQGNSA, per germline. CDR3 bases: TGTGCCAGCAGCTTAGGACGGGCACAAGAGACCCAGTACTTC. Protein product: CASSLGRAQETQYF. The whole variable domain, remainder taken from reference TRBV7-2 and TRBJ2-5, is GAGVSQSPSNKVTEKGKDVELRCDPISGHTALYWYRQSLGQGLEFLIYFQGNSAPDKSGLPSDRFSAERTGGSVSTLTIQRTQQEDSAVYLCASSLGRAQETQYFGPGTRLLVL.